Listed below are T cell receptor beta chains from one sample, sequenced in a study of cytomegalovirus exposure and HLA in healthy donors. Sequencing was performed with immunoSEQ multiplex PCR; in TCRdb, only in-frame clones are kept and a portion is missing. Its table lists some 200,000 clones. Sample: PBMCs. All receptors derive from a woman in her late teens or twenties in good health and CMV-seropositive. The CDR3 runs from the conserved cysteine through the conserved F or W. The D gene is left open where the match is weak.

j_gene	v_gene	d_gene	CDR3aa	CDR3nt
TRBJ2-7	TRBV11-2	.	CASSQMTVGAIPYEQYF	TGTGCCAGCAGTCAAATGACCGTGGGGGCGATTCCCTACGAGCAGTACTTC
TRBJ2-6	TRBV30	.	CAWSRQVPSGANVLTF	TGTGCCTGGAGTAGGCAGGTCCCATCTGGGGCCAACGTCCTGACTTTC
TRBJ2-1	TRBV5-1	.	CASSALGSSYNEQFF	TGCGCCAGCAGCGCCCTGGGGAGCTCCTACAATGAGCAGTTCTTC
TRBJ2-1	TRBV18	.	CASSPVGSSYNEQFF	TGTGCCAGCTCACCCGTCGGGAGCTCCTACAATGAGCAGTTCTTC
TRBJ2-5	TRBV7-9	.	CASSQQETQYF	TGTGCCAGCAGCCAACAAGAGACCCAGTACTTC
TRBJ1-2	TRBV6-6	.	CASSYTRQVYGYTF	TGTGCCAGCAGTTACACCCGACAGGTATATGGCTACACCTTC
TRBJ2-7	TRBV10-2	.	CASSQDSSYEQYF	TGCGCCAGCAGTCAGGACAGTTCCTACGAGCAGTACTTC
TRBJ1-1	TRBV29-1	TRBD1	CSFATGSAEAFF	TGCAGCTTCGCGACAGGGTCGGCTGAAGCTTTCTTT
TRBJ2-7	TRBV5-4	TRBD1	CASSLAGTVYEQYF	TGTGCCAGCAGCTTGGCCGGGACAGTCTACGAGCAGTACTTC
TRBJ2-5	TRBV4-3	TRBD1	CASSQEGTALARTTQYF	TGCGCCAGCAGCCAAGAGGGGACAGCTCTAGCAAGAACGACCCAGTACTTC
TRBJ1-4	TRBV23-1	.	CASSQSYTATTNEKLFF	TGCGCCAGCAGTCAATCGTATACCGCGACAACTAATGAAAAACTGTTTTTT
TRBJ2-1	TRBV11-2	TRBD2	CASRPRLAGEQFF	TGTGCCAGCAGGCCTAGACTAGCGGGAGAGCAGTTCTTC
TRBJ1-4	TRBV10-2	TRBD1	CASSESPGQPNEKLFF	TGCGCCAGCAGTGAGTCTCCGGGACAGCCTAATGAAAAACTGTTTTTT
TRBJ2-7	TRBV4-1	TRBD2	CASSPSGGGYEQYF	TGCGCCAGCAGCCCTAGCGGAGGAGGCTACGAGCAGTACTTC
TRBJ1-2	TRBV4-1	TRBD1	CASSQTSGSAGQWINYGYTF	TGCGCCAGCAGCCAAACTTCGGGATCGGCGGGACAGTGGATTAACTATGGCTACACCTTC
TRBJ1-4	TRBV6-7	.	CASSYVIRVKGTNEKLFF	TGTGCCAGCAGTTACGTCATCAGGGTTAAAGGAACTAATGAAAAACTGTTTTTT
TRBJ1-1	TRBV7-9	.	CASSLRTEEAFF	TGTGCCAGCAGCTTACGGACAGAGGAAGCTTTCTTT
TRBJ2-1	TRBV6-1	TRBD1	CASSLGQQRNEQFF	TGTGCCAGCAGTTTGGGACAGCAAAGGAATGAGCAGTTCTTC
TRBJ2-3	TRBV10-2	.	CASSESGSGLSTDTQYF	TGCGCCAGCAGTGAGTCTGGGAGCGGACTTAGCACAGATACGCAGTATTTT
TRBJ2-1	TRBV5-4	TRBD2	CASSLTSGSYNEQFF	TGTGCCAGCAGCTTGACTAGCGGCTCCTACAATGAGCAGTTCTTC
TRBJ2-1	TRBV29-1	TRBD2	CSVEEGLAVSYNEQFF	TGCAGCGTTGAAGAGGGACTAGCCGTATCCTACAATGAGCAGTTCTTC
TRBJ1-5	TRBV6-1	.	CASSDRVEQPQHF	TGTGCCAGCAGTGACAGGGTCGAGCAGCCCCAGCATTTT
TRBJ2-1	TRBV4-3	.	CASSQVLATYNEQFF	TGCGCCAGCAGCCAAGTACTAGCTACCTACAATGAGCAGTTCTTC
TRBJ1-3	TRBV5-1	.	CASNSAGNSGNTIYF	TGCGCCAGCAACTCCGCAGGGAACTCTGGAAACACCATATATTTT
TRBJ2-7	TRBV6-5	TRBD2	CASSYGGDYEQYF	TGTGCCAGCAGTTACGGGGGGGACTACGAGCAGTACTTC
TRBJ2-2	TRBV5-1	TRBD1	CASSNPGTGDTGELFF	TGCGCCAGCAGTAACCCCGGGACAGGGGACACCGGGGAGCTGTTTTTT
TRBJ2-1	TRBV2	TRBD1	CASSSNRGVYYNEQFF	TGTGCCAGCAGCAGCAACAGGGGGGTCTACTACAATGAGCAGTTCTTC
TRBJ2-3	TRBV5-4	TRBD2	CASSLALAGTDTQYF	TGTGCCAGCAGCTTGGCCCTAGCGGGCACAGATACGCAGTATTTT
TRBJ2-5	TRBV9	TRBD2	CASSGGLAGGRETQYF	TGTGCCAGCAGCGGAGGACTAGCGGGGGGGCGAGAGACCCAGTACTTC
TRBJ2-3	TRBV6-1	TRBD2	CASSESSGGPDTQYF	TGTGCCAGCAGTGAATCTAGCGGGGGACCAGATACGCAGTATTTT
TRBJ1-1	TRBV2	.	CASSEFREVVNTEAFF	TGTGCCAGCAGTGAGTTCAGGGAGGTAGTGAACACTGAAGCTTTCTTT
TRBJ1-2	TRBV27	.	CASSTYAGEGYTF	TGTGCCAGCAGTACCTATGCGGGGGAAGGCTACACCTTC
TRBJ1-2	TRBV5-4	TRBD1	CASSAGAGGERYTF	TGTGCCAGCAGCGCCGGAGCAGGGGGCGAGCGCTACACCTTC
TRBJ2-7	TRBV5-8	TRBD1	CASSLQGAVYEQYF	TGTGCCAGCAGCTTGCAGGGGGCGGTCTACGAGCAGTACTTC
TRBJ1-1	TRBV4-2	TRBD1	CASSQARQGLTEAFF	TGTGCCAGCAGCCAGGCTAGACAGGGTCTCACTGAAGCTTTCTTT
TRBJ2-3	TRBV4-2	TRBD2	CASSQDLAGGYTDTQYF	TGTGCCAGCAGCCAAGATCTGGCGGGGGGGTACACAGATACGCAGTATTTT
TRBJ2-5	TRBV10-3	.	CAISERYQETQYF	TGTGCCATCAGTGAGCGGTACCAAGAGACCCAGTACTTC
TRBJ1-1	TRBV30	TRBD1	CAWSVTQGTEAFF	TGTGCCTGGAGTGTAACACAGGGGACTGAAGCTTTCTTT
TRBJ1-2	TRBV7-2	.	CASSLETVDGYTF	TGTGCCAGCAGCTTAGAGACAGTAGATGGCTACACCTTC
TRBJ2-7	TRBV27	TRBD1	CASSLYAGGSGNEQYF	TGTGCCAGCAGTTTATATGCAGGGGGTAGTGGGAACGAGCAGTACTTC
TRBJ1-1	TRBV7-9	.	CASSLVGNTEAFF	TGTGCCAGCAGCTTAGTCGGGAACACTGAAGCTTTCTTT
TRBJ2-1	TRBV14	.	CASSQPLDSVINNEQFF	TGTGCCAGCAGCCAACCCCTCGATAGCGTCATAAACAATGAGCAGTTCTTC
TRBJ2-3	TRBV9	TRBD2	CASSVAGASGGPDTQYF	TGTGCCAGCAGCGTAGCTGGAGCTAGCGGGGGGCCCGATACGCAGTATTTT
TRBJ2-1	TRBV30	.	CAWRPGAAYNEQFF	TGTGCCTGGAGGCCAGGGGCTGCCTACAATGAGCAGTTCTTC
TRBJ2-1	TRBV13	TRBD1	CASSLKKGANNEQFF	TGTGCCAGCAGCTTGAAGAAGGGGGCCAACAATGAGCAGTTCTTC